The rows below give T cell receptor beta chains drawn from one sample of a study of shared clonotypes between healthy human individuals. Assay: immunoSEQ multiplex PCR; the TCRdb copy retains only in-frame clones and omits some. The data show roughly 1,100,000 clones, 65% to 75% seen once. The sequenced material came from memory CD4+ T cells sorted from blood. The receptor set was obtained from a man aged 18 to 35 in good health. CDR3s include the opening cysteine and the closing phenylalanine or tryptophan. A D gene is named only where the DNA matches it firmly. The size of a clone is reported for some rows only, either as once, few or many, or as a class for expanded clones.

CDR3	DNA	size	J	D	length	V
CASSLWRQETQYF	TGTGCCAGCAGCTTATGGCGGCAAGAGACCCAGTACTTC	-	TRBJ2-5	-	13	TRBV11-2
CASSFREGGYTF	TGTGCCAGCAGCTTTCGGGAGGGAGGCTACACCTTC	-	TRBJ1-2	-	12	TRBV5-4
CASTTGTGAYNEQFF	TGTGCCAGTACAACCGGGACAGGGGCCTACAATGAGCAGTTCTTC	-	TRBJ2-1	TRBD1	15	TRBV19
CASSEGLAGVYEQYF	TGTGCCAGCAGTGAAGGACTAGCGGGAGTTTACGAGCAGTACTTC	few	TRBJ2-7	TRBD2	15	TRBV6-1
CASSLDRAYNSPLHF	TGTGCCAGCAGCTTGGACAGGGCCTATAATTCACCCCTCCACTTT	many	TRBJ1-6	-	15	TRBV5-4
CASSEETNQPQHF	TGTGCCAGCAGTGAGGAAACGAATCAGCCCCAGCATTTT	-	TRBJ1-5	-	13	TRBV2
CASSLQDRGTEAFF	TGCGCCAGCAGCCTCCAGGACCGTGGCACTGAAGCTTTCTTT	-	TRBJ1-1	-	14	TRBV5-1
CASTRGDGYTF	TGTGCCAGCACTCGAGGGGATGGCTACACCTTC	-	TRBJ1-2	-	11	TRBV6-5
CASSYGLAGSFSEQFF	TGTGCCAGCAGTTACGGACTAGCGGGGAGTTTCAGTGAGCAGTTCTTC	-	TRBJ2-1	TRBD2	16	TRBV6-5
CASSFLGTSVPDTQYF	TGCGCCAGCAGCTTTCTTGGGACTAGCGTTCCAGATACGCAGTATTTT	-	TRBJ2-3	TRBD2	16	TRBV5-1
CASSFGTGDGYGYTF	TGTGCCAGCAGCTTCGGGACAGGGGATGGGTATGGCTACACCTTC	-	TRBJ1-2	TRBD1	15	TRBV5-6
CASSPGQGLNTEAFF	TGTGCCAGCAGCCCCGGACAGGGATTGAACACTGAAGCTTTCTTT	once	TRBJ1-1	TRBD1	15	TRBV5-4
CASRGLAGGQGPDTQYF	TGTGCCAGCAGGGGACTAGCGGGAGGGCAAGGGCCAGATACGCAGTATTTT	-	TRBJ2-3	TRBD2	17	TRBV7-2
CASSPFGEQFF	TGTGCCAGCTCACCATTCGGTGAGCAGTTCTTC	-	TRBJ2-1	-	11	TRBV18
CASSDSGRGELFF	TGTGCCAGCAGTGACTCCGGCCGGGGGGAACTGTTTTTT	-	TRBJ1-4	-	13	TRBV2